This T cell receptor (beta chain) comes out of a study of human T cells and chemical hapten exposure. Overall study context: Mainly, slight library volume differences in the pool made TCR yields vary. Study observations and caveats: Those TCRs sitting above 1 in 1000 frequency stayed the same with DPC sensitization.

As handled by the study authors: Counts of TCRs in each sample centred on a median of around 92,000 and extended from about 20,000 to 690,000. TCRdb reprocessed the RACE reads via MiXCR and lists one record per CDR3 protein. These V and J calls originate from TCRdb's pipeline instead of the authors' own analysis. The profile shows about 380,000 distinct CDR3 sequences, roughly 5% of them singletons. This clonotype was observed many times. The antigen is unknown. Sample time point: patch test 1, 2 weeks after DPC sensitization. As for treatment: therapeutic diphenylcyclopropenone sensitization with weekly scalp DPC. The CDR3 loop spans 16 amino acids. The ends lost 6 bases at V and 0 bases at J; junction bases unmatched: 7. The germline V gene encodes CDR1 DFQATT and CDR2 SNEGSKA (reference sequence).

The material was whole blood, obtained in connection with sensitization to the hapten diphenylcyclopropenone (DPC). The sequence was collected from a woman aged 45 to 65 with alopecia areata. Some clones in this sample may be carry-over from other donors' samples. The J gene is TRBJ2-6, the V gene TRBV20-1; 8 bases agree with TRBD2. CDR3 nucleotide sequence: TGCAGTGCAGGAGCGGGGGCCGGCTCTGGGGCCAACGTCCTGACTTTC. Protein: CSAGAGAGSGANVLTF.